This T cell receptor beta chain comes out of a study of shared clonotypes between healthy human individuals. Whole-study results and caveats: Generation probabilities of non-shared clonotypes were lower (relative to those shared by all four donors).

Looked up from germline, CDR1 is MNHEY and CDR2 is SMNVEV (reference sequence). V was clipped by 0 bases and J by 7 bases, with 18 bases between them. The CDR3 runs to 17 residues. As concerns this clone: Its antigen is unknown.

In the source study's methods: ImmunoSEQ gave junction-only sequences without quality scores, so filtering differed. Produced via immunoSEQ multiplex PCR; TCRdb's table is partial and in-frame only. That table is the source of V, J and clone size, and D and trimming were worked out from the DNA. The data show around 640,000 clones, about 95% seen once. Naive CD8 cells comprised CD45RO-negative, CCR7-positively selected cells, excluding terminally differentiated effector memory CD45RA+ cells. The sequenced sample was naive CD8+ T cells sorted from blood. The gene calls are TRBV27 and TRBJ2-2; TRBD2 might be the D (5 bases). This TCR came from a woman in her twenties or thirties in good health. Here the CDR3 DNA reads TGTGCCAGCAGTTTATCGATGGCAGAGGGTATCGGCGGGGAGCTGTTTTTT. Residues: CASSLSMAEGIGGELFF.